The TCR beta chain under discussion was sequenced for a study of shared clonotypes between healthy human individuals. Negatively enriched CD4+ T cells were divided by CD45RA into naive and memory. Trimming shortened V by 3 bases and J by 8 bases, and 10 bases separated the two germline ends. Germline-derived CDR1 and CDR2 are SNHLY and FYNNEI. The CDR3 length is 12 residues. TCRdb's table, derived via immunoSEQ multiplex PCR, lists solely in-frame clones and lacks some. In the table there are about 1.5 million clones, 95% to 99% of which are singletons. This clonotype was obtained from a man aged 25-45 years in good health. The chain couples TRBV2 to TRBJ1-2; D is unresolved. Material for sequencing was naive CD4+ T cells sorted from blood. The sample's subset: CD45RA+ positively selected. Here the CDR3 reads CASSDRGSGYTF. DNA of the CDR3: TGTGCCAGCAGTGACCGAGGGAGCGGCTACACCTTC.